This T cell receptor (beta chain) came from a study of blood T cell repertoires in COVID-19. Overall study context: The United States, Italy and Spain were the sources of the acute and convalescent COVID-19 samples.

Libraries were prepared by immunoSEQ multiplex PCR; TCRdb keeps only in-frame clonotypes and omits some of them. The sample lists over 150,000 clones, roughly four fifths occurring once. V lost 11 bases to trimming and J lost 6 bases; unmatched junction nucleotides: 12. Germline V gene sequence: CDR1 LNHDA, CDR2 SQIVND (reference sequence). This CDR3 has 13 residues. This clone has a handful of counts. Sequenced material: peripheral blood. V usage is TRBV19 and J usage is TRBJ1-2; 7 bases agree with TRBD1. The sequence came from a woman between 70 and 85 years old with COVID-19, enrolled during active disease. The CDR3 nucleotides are TGTGCCTCCAGAGGCGACAGGGTTAATGGCTACACCTTC. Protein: CASRGDRVNGYTF.